One sample yielded the 22 T cell receptor beta chains listed below, sequenced in a study of cytomegalovirus exposure and HLA in healthy donors. Both 60 Vbeta primers and 13 Jbeta primers went into the PCR. Produced via immunoSEQ multiplex PCR; TCRdb's table is partial and in-frame only. The sample includes approximately 200,000 clones, roughly 80% of them seen just once. The specimen was PBMCs. The origin of the receptors is a girl aged 2 to 10 in good health and CMV-seronegative.

The chain joins TRBV4-1 to TRBJ1-2, with 7 nucleotides matching TRBD1. The germline CDR1 and CDR2 sequences are MGHRA and YSYEKL. V was pared by 1 base and J by 10 bases, with 9 bases of the junction left unmatched. The CDR3 has 14 amino acids. The CDR3 region is CASSQVEQGLDYTF. In DNA, the CDR3 is TGCGCCAGCAGCCAAGTGGAACAGGGGTTGGACTACACCTTC.

The J gene is TRBJ2-7, the V gene TRBV5-6; tentatively, D is TRBD2 (5 bases). Per germline, CDR1 SGHDT and CDR2 YYEEEE. CDR3 size: 13 residues. Trimming left V 0 bases short and J 3 bases short, with 7 bases between. CDR3 residues: CASSLAAGYEQYF. The CDR3 DNA follows: TGTGCCAGCAGCTTGGCCGCGGGCTACGAGCAGTACTTC.

The chain links TRBV14 to TRBJ2-3; the match to TRBD2 covers 10 bases. With 4 bases clipped from V and 1 base from J, the junction kept 11 bases outside the gene matches. Looked up from germline, CDR1 is SGHDN and CDR2 is FVKESK. The CDR3 contains 18 residues. The CDR3 sequence: CASSPRLVAGGRTDTQYF. In nucleotides, the CDR3 is TGTGCCAGCAGCCCCAGGTTGGTAGCGGGGGGCCGCACAGATACGCAGTATTTT.

The genes are TRBV29-1 and TRBJ2-5, with a possible D match to TRBD1 (6 bases). CDR1 and CDR2 (germline): SQVTM, ANQGSEA. Trimming stripped 7 bases from V and 4 bases from J, with 13 bases between. The CDR3 is 12 residues long. The DNA of the CDR3 is TGCAGCGCGATACAGGGTAGAGAGACCCAGTACTTC. It encodes CSAIQGRETQYF.

This clone showed up just a few times. V is TRBV19 and J is TRBJ1-2; D unresolved. Between the trimmed V and J ends, which lost 1 base and 0 bases, there was a span of 3 bases. CDR3 size: 13 residues. Germline lookup yields CDR1 LNHDA and CDR2 SQIVND (reference sequence). The CDR3, as DNA: TGTGCCAGTAGTATAGGTACTAACTATGGCTACACCTTC. Translating it yields CASSIGTNYGYTF.

For the CDR3, the DNA is TGTGCCATCAGTGAGTCGGCGGGACAGGGAACCCACGGTGAGCAGTTCTTC. It codes for CAISESAGQGTHGEQFF. V usage is TRBV10-3 and J usage is TRBJ2-1, with 9 bases matching TRBD1. Germline-derived CDR1 and CDR2 are ENHRY and SYGVKD. The CDR3 runs 17 residues. V dropped 0 bases and J dropped 9; count of bases not matched to a gene: 12.

The gene calls are TRBV7-9 and TRBJ2-7; possibly TRBD2 for D (6 bases). The germline V gene has CDR1 SEHNR and CDR2 FQNEAQ (reference sequence). This CDR3 is 14 amino acids long. V was clipped by 3 bases and J by 0 bases, with 9 bases between them. The CDR3 loop reads CASSLGRGSYEQYF. The CDR3, as DNA: TGTGCCAGCAGCTTGGGGCGGGGCTCCTACGAGCAGTACTTC.

V and J are TRBV13 and TRBJ2-2, with TRBD2 as a possible D gene (6 bases). CDR1 is PRHDT and CDR2 is FYEKMQ in the germline V gene (reference sequence). This CDR3 contains 14 residues. Trimming removed 7 bases from V and 0 bases from J, with 9 bases in between. The CDR3 here is CASTAGTNTGELFF. In DNA form, the CDR3 reads TGTGCCAGCACGGCGGGGACGAACACCGGGGAGCTGTTTTTT.

This clone was picked up a small number of times. The chain links TRBV7-6 to TRBJ1-6; D may be TRBD1 (6 bases). Between the trimmed V and J ends, which lost 0 bases and 8 bases, there was a span of 11 bases. Germline V gene sequence: CDR1 SGHVS, CDR2 FNYEAQ. The CDR3 is 15 residues long. CDR3 protein: CASSLAGTLDSPLHF. The CDR3 bases are TGTGCCAGCAGCTTAGCCGGGACACTGGATTCACCCCTCCACTTT.

This clone has just a few counts. The genes are TRBV5-4 and TRBJ2-6; D call uncertain. Germline V gene lookup returns CDR1 SGHNT and CDR2 YYREEE (reference sequence). There are 17 residues in the CDR3. V was cut by 0 bases and J by 2 bases, with 12 bases left in between. The CDR3 protein is CASSLAGRLAGANVLTF. For the CDR3, the DNA is TGTGCCAGCAGCTTGGCCGGCAGGCTGGCTGGGGCCAACGTCCTGACTTTC.

The V gene is TRBV7-9, the J gene TRBJ2-7; 7 bases fit TRBD2. The CDR3 totals 16 residues. Germline V CDR1 and CDR2: SEHNR, FQNEAQ (reference sequence). Trimming took 6 bases from V and 0 from J; bases not matched to a gene: 11. CDR3 protein: CASRGKLAASSYEQYF. The CDR3 bases are TGTGCCAGCAGGGGGAAGCTAGCGGCAAGCTCCTACGAGCAGTACTTC.

The chain combines TRBV10-1 with TRBJ2-7; D possibly corresponds to TRBD2 (5 bases). Germline CDR1 reads WNHNN; CDR2 reads SYGVQD (reference sequence). The V gene lost 3 bases and the J gene lost 5 bases, with 5 bases spanning the gap. The CDR3 is 11 residues long. The CDR3 is CASSDGDEQYF. DNA of the CDR3: TGCGCCAGCAGTGACGGGGACGAGCAGTACTTC.

V gene TRBV11-3 combines with J gene TRBJ2-1, with TRBD2 matching 12 bases. The V segment lost 1 base and the J segment 6 bases; nucleotides outside the gene matches: 7. Germline V gives CDR1 SGHNT, CDR2 YENEEA. The CDR3 runs 17 residues. DNA for the CDR3: TGTGCCAGCAGCTTAGGGCTAGCGGGAGGGGACGGCAATGAGCAGTTCTTC. This translates into CASSLGLAGGDGNEQFF.

V is TRBV7-2 and J is TRBJ2-1; TRBD1 is a possible D gene (6 bases). Germline CDR1 and CDR2: SGHTA and FQGNSA. This CDR3 has 12 amino acids. The germline V and J ends were trimmed by 5 bases and 7 bases, with 9 bases remaining between them. The CDR3 sequence is CASSPDRNEQFF. The CDR3 DNA sequence: TGTGCCAGCAGCCCAGACAGGAATGAGCAGTTCTTC. Variable domain in full (rest from reference TRBV7-2 and TRBJ2-1): GAGVSQSPSNKVTEKGKDVELRCDPISGHTALYWYRQSLGQGLEFLIYFQGNSAPDKSGLPSDRFSAERTGGSVSTLTIQRTQQEDSAVYLCASSPDRNEQFFGPGTRLTVL.

The V gene is TRBV5-4, the J gene TRBJ2-2, with TRBD1 matching 9 bases. Trimming cost V 3 bases and J 5 bases; bases outside gene matches: 8. The germline gives CDR1 SGHNT, CDR2 YYREEE (reference sequence). This CDR3 has 16 residues. CDR3 sequence reads: CASSSGGQGWTGELFF. For the CDR3, the DNA is TGTGCCAGCAGCTCGGGAGGACAGGGGTGGACCGGGGAGCTGTTTTTT. The complete variable domain, with remaining parts taken from reference TRBV5-4 and TRBJ2-2, reads ETGVTQSPTHLIKTRGQQVTLRCSSQSGHNTVSWYQQALGQGPQFIFQYYREEENGRGNFPPRFSGLQFPNYSSELNVNALELDDSALYLCASSSGGQGWTGELFFGEGSRLTVL.

The chain carries TRBV5-4 and TRBJ2-7; D might be TRBD1 (5 bases). Germline CDR1 SGHNT, CDR2 YYREEE (reference sequence). The CDR3 spans 16 residues. V lost 1 base and J 3 bases, leaving 17 bases between the germline ends. CDR3 nucleotide sequence: TGTGCCAGCAGCTTGACCCCAGGGTTTCGAGGCTACGAGCAGTACTTC. Protein sequence: CASSLTPGFRGYEQYF.

The rearrangement joins TRBV5-6 to TRBJ1-1; D is unresolved. V was cut by 0 bases and J by 1 base, with 7 bases left in between. Germline assignment: CDR1 SGHDT and CDR2 YYEEEE. The CDR3 contains 14 residues. The CDR3 DNA sequence: TGTGCCAGCAGCTTGGCGCTCGGGAACACTGAAGCTTTCTTT. Translating it yields CASSLALGNTEAFF. Together with reference TRBV5-6 and TRBJ1-1, the CDR3 gives the full variable domain: DAGVTQSPTHLIKTRGQQVTLRCSPKSGHDTVSWYQQALGQGPQFIFQYYEEEERQRGNFPDRFSGHQFPNYSSELNVNALLLGDSALYLCASSLALGNTEAFFGQGTRLTVV.

The rearrangement joins TRBV4-1 to TRBJ1-1; TRBD1 might be the D (5 bases). Trimming shortened V by 4 bases and J by 4 bases, and 16 bases separated the two germline ends. The length of the CDR3 is 15 residues. Germline V gene data show CDR1 as MGHRA and CDR2 as YSYEKL. CDR3 nucleotides: TGCGCCAGCAGCCTACAAGGGGCGAAGAGCACTGAAGCTTTCTTT. Translation gives CASSLQGAKSTEAFF.

J is TRBJ1-6 and V is TRBV6-1; D is ambiguous. The CDR3 is 12 amino acids. The germline gives CDR1 MNHNS, CDR2 SASEGT. Trimming took off 2 bases at V and 10 bases at J, with 6 bases between the two ends. As DNA, the CDR3 is TGTGCCAGCAGTGAACGGTGGTCACCCCTCCACTTT. It encodes CASSERWSPLHF.

The rearrangement joins TRBV2 to TRBJ2-7, with TRBD2 as a possible D gene (6 bases). V lost 6 bases and J 2 bases, leaving 8 bases between the germline ends. The CDR3 extends over 12 amino acids. Looked up from germline, CDR1 is SNHLY and CDR2 is FYNNEI. Written as DNA, the CDR3 is TGTGCCAGCAGGGAGGGGCCCTACGAGCAGTACTTC. It encodes CASREGPYEQYF. The full variable domain, with the rest looked up from reference TRBV2 and TRBJ2-7, is EPEVTQTPSHQVTQMGQEVILRCVPISNHLYFYWYRQILGQKVEFLVSFYNNEISEKSEIFDDQFSVERPDGSNFTLKIRSTKLEDSAMYFCASREGPYEQYFGPGTRLTVT.

The gene calls are TRBV6-5 and TRBJ1-1; a weak D match, TRBD1 (6 bases). Germline-derived CDR1 and CDR2 are MNHEY and SVGAGI. V was pared by 2 bases and J by 9 bases, with 10 bases between. CDR3 length equals 12 residues. CDR3 nucleotides: TGTGCCAGCAGTTACAATGGGGACAAAGCTTTCTTT. As protein: CASSYNGDKAFF.

This chain joins TRBV29-1 and TRBJ1-1; 9 bases are shared with TRBD1. The trim removed 4 bases at V and 0 bases at J, leaving 12 bases unmatched. The germline V gene has CDR1 SQVTM and CDR2 ANQGSEA. This CDR3 region has 17 residues. As DNA, the CDR3 is TGCAGCGTTGTCGGGTTCGACAGGGGGTCCATGAACACTGAAGCTTTCTTT. Its translation: CSVVGFDRGSMNTEAFF.